The next 18 T cell receptor beta chains were all read from a single sample in a study of OX40 agonist ivuxolimab in advanced cancers. Profiled with immunoSEQ multiplex PCR; TCRdb holds only in-frame clones, not every one. Among around 10,000 clones listed, 86% were seen once. The source material was CD4+ or CD8+ T cells sorted from blood, sampled in a trial of the OX40 agonist ivuxolimab. The receptors shown here come from an adult with an advanced solid tumor such as melanoma, head and neck, liver or kidney cancer.

This clone is categorized as medium-sized. The chain joins TRBV9 to TRBJ2-2; weak D call: TRBD2 (6 bases). The CDR3 has 16 amino acids. Per germline, CDR1 SGDLS and CDR2 YYNGEE. Deletions cut 0 bases from V and 7 bases from J, with 16 bases between. The DNA of the CDR3 is TGTGCCAGCAGCGTAGAGGGGACCCTGGGGGGCGGGGAGCTGTTTTTT. This codes for CASSVEGTLGGGELFF.

The rearrangement links TRBV6-5 to TRBJ1-3; D is perhaps TRBD1 (5 bases). Germline CDR1 and CDR2: MNHEY and SVGAGI. The CDR3 is 15 amino acids. Trimming took 4 bases from V and 0 from J, leaving 10 bases between them. The CDR3 DNA sequence: TGTGCCAGCAGTTCCGACGGGGCCTCTGGAAACACCATATATTTT. This gives the protein CASSSDGASGNTIYF.

The chain joins TRBV19 to TRBJ1-2; D gene ambiguous. Trimming took 10 bases from V and 8 from J, leaving 17 bases between them. The length of the CDR3 is 12 residues. The germline V gene encodes CDR1 LNHDA and CDR2 SQIVND (reference sequence). The CDR3 region has the DNA TGTGCCACCTTACAGACGTCCGTGGGCTACACCTTC. Its protein product is CATLQTSVGYTF.

The rearrangement links TRBV6-5 to TRBJ1-5; no reliable D call. Germline CDR1 MNHEY, CDR2 SVGAGI. The CDR3 is 15 amino acids. The V and J ends lost 0 bases and 0 bases respectively, with 6 bases between them. The CDR3 DNA sequence: TGTGCCAGCAGTTACTCAGGCCATAGCAATCAGCCCCAGCATTTT. Amino acid sequence: CASSYSGHSNQPQHF.

J is TRBJ2-7 and V is TRBV6-5; possible D gene TRBD1, 5 bases. Germline V gives CDR1 MNHEY, CDR2 SVGAGI. Trimming cost V 6 bases and J 4 bases, with 13 bases left between them. The CDR3 covers 13 residues. The DNA for the CDR3 is TGTGCCAGCAGACCCCCCACAGGATACGAGCAGTACTTC. This sequence encodes CASRPPTGYEQYF.

V is TRBV23-1 and J is TRBJ2-5, with TRBD1 matching 7 bases. TRBV23-1 counts as an open reading frame of uncertain function. The CDR3 covers 15 residues. Germline trimming cut 2 bases from V and 1 base from J; bases unmatched to any gene: 4. CDR3 sequence (DNA): TGCGCCAGCAGTCAAAAGGACAGGAGCCAAGAGACCCAGTACTTC. It is translated as CASSQKDRSQETQYF.

The chain couples TRBV10-2 to TRBJ1-1; D is unclear. The CDR3 sequence is 15 residues long. Between the trimmed V and J ends, which lost 3 bases and 0 bases, there was a span of 11 bases. Germline V gene data show CDR1 as WSHSY and CDR2 as SAAADI. The DNA of the CDR3 is TGCGCCAGCAGTGACTTCCAAGGAATGAACACTGAAGCTTTCTTT. Translation: CASSDFQGMNTEAFF.

This clone was seen once. This rearrangement joins TRBV4-2 to TRBJ2-7; tentative D call: TRBD2 (6 bases). V was cut by 0 bases and J by 9 bases, with 15 bases left in between. CDR3 length: 14 amino acids. Germline assignment: CDR1 LGHNA and CDR2 YNFKEQ. The chain's CDR3 is CASSQDFLLSGQYF. The CDR3 region has the DNA TGTGCCAGCAGCCAAGATTTCCTCCTTAGCGGGCAGTACTTC.

The chain has TRBV5-8 and TRBJ2-5; 10 bases are shared with TRBD1. This CDR3 contains 15 residues. Germline V gene lookup returns CDR1 SGHTS and CDR2 YDEGEE. The trim removed 0 bases at V and 5 bases at J, leaving 4 bases unmatched. The DNA of the CDR3 is TGTGCCAGCAGCTTGGGGACAGGGGGACTGGAGACCCAGTACTTC. Amino acid sequence: CASSLGTGGLETQYF. The whole variable domain, filled in from reference TRBV5-8 and TRBJ2-5, reads EAGVTQSPTHLIKTRGQQATLRCSPISGHTSVYWYQQALGLGLQFLLWYDEGEERNRGNFPPRFSGRQFPNYSSELNVNALELEDSALYLCASSLGTGGLETQYFGPGTRLLVL.

The V gene is TRBV7-2, the J gene TRBJ1-4; tentatively, D is TRBD1 (6 bases). This CDR3 has 15 amino acids. CDR1 and CDR2 from the germline V gene are SGHTA and FQGNSA. V was shortened by 5 bases and J by 6 bases, with 16 bases between the two germline ends. CDR3 DNA: TGTGCCAGCAGCCTAAGGGGGGAGGGGGATGAAAAACTGTTTTTT. Amino acids: CASSLRGEGDEKLFF.

The chain joins TRBV5-1 to TRBJ1-1; D uncertain. From germline, CDR1 is SGHRS and CDR2 YFSETQ. V shed 0 bases and J shed 0 bases, with 9 bases lying between them. CDR3 length: 15 residues. This chain's CDR3 is CASSLEAVLNTEAFF. CDR3 coding DNA: TGCGCCAGCAGCTTGGAGGCGGTCCTGAACACTGAAGCTTTCTTT.

The chain carries TRBV11-3 and TRBJ2-7, with unresolved D. The CDR3 runs to 11 residues. Deletions cut 4 bases from V and 9 bases from J, with 10 bases between. CDR1 is SGHNT and CDR2 is YENEEA in the germline V gene. The CDR3 DNA is TGTGCCAGCAGCTCCCCGCGACGGCAGTACTTC. This translates into CASSSPRRQYF.

This clone is labeled as medium-sized. The CDR3 sequence: CASSLLGTDTQYF. The CDR3 DNA follows: TGTGCCAGCAGCTTACTCGGCACAGATACGCAGTATTTT. This sequence joins TRBV7-9 and TRBJ2-3; D gene ambiguous. The CDR3 extends over 13 amino acids. Germline CDR1 and CDR2: SEHNR and FQNEAQ (reference sequence). V was shortened by 2 bases and J by 1 base, with 4 bases between the two germline ends.

In its sample, this clone was seen once. This chain joins TRBV25-1 and TRBJ1-2; 9 nucleotides agree with TRBD1. Germline V gives CDR1 MGHDK, CDR2 SYGVNS. CDR3 size: 13 residues. The V segment lost 6 bases and the J segment 3 bases; nucleotides outside the gene matches: 2. This chain's CDR3 is CASRDRGDYGYTF. In DNA form, the CDR3 reads TGTGCCAGCAGGGACAGGGGAGACTATGGCTACACCTTC.

The J gene is TRBJ2-7, the V gene TRBV25-1; unclear D gene. The V and J ends lost 7 bases and 7 bases respectively, with 17 bases between them. The CDR3 extends over 13 amino acids. The germline V gene encodes CDR1 MGHDK and CDR2 SYGVNS. CDR3 sequence reads: CASTPQSVGEQYF. For the CDR3, the DNA is TGTGCCAGCACCCCCCAGAGCGTCGGAGAGCAGTACTTC.

V is TRBV5-4 and J is TRBJ2-1; the D gene is possibly TRBD1 (5 bases). This CDR3 is 12 amino acids long. Germline CDR1 reads SGHNT; CDR2 reads YYREEE (reference sequence). Trimming shortened V by 4 bases and J by 6 bases, and 8 bases separated the two germline ends. CDR3 in amino acids: CASSPTGNEQFF. The CDR3 DNA is TGTGCCAGCAGCCCTACAGGCAATGAGCAGTTCTTC.

The gene calls are TRBV10-1 and TRBJ2-1; D unresolved. CDR3 length: 20 residues. From germline, CDR1 is WNHNN and CDR2 SYGVQD (reference sequence). Trimming removed 8 bases at V and 0 bases at J, with 29 bases between. CDR3 sequence: CASHYLLSSAVRSSYNEQFF. CDR3 DNA sequence: TGCGCCAGCCATTATTTACTCTCATCGGCAGTCCGGAGCTCCTACAATGAGCAGTTCTTC.

The chain employs TRBV6-1 and TRBJ2-7; TRBD2 might be the D (7 bases). V lost 6 bases and J 6 bases, leaving 18 bases between the germline ends. In germline, CDR1 is MNHNS, CDR2 SASEGT. CDR3 size: 14 residues. The CDR3 is CASREGGGGVEQYF. CDR3 DNA: TGTGCCAGCAGGGAGGGAGGGGGGGGAGTCGAGCAGTACTTC.